Described below is a single T cell receptor beta chain sequence and its context. A much larger clonotype is one base distant, so this may be a read error. From germline, CDR1 is SGHTA and CDR2 FQGTGA. This CDR3 is 16 amino acids long. TCRdb reprocessed the 5' RACE reads with MiXCR, giving one entry per CDR3 protein. Counted here are around 57,000 distinct CDR3 sequences, 25% to 30% occurring once; the ten biggest clones make up approximately 3%. Sequencing was carried out using tumor-infiltrating memory CD4+ T cells sorted from the breast tumor. Subset defined: memory CD4+ T cells, CD4+CD45RO+CD25-. This chain uses TRBV7-3 with TRBJ2-2; 9 bases are shared with TRBD1. This receptor was taken from a female donor with breast cancer. The CDR3 nucleotides are TGTGCCAGCAGCTTAGGGGGACAGGGAAACACCGGGGAGCTGTCTTTT. Translation gives CASSLGGQGNTGELSF. Full variable domain (remainder filled in from reference TRBV7-3 and TRBJ2-2): GAGVSQTPSNKVTEKGKYVELRCDPISGHTALYWYRQSLGQGPEFLIYFQGTGAADDSGLPNDRFFAVRPEGSVSTLKIQRTERGDSAVYLCASSLGGQGNTGELSFGEGSRLTVL.